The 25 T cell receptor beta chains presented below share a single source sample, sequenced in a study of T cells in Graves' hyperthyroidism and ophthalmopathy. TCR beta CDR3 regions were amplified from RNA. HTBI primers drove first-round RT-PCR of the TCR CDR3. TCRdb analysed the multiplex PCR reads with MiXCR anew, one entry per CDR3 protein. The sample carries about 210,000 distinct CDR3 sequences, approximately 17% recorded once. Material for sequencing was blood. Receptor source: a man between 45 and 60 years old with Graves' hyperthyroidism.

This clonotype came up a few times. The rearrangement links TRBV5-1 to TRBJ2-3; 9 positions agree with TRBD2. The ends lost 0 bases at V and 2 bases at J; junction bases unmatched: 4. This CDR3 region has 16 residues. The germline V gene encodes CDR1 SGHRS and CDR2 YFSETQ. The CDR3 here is CASSLGLAGLTDTQYF. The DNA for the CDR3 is TGCGCCAGCAGCTTGGGGCTAGCGGGACTCACAGATACGCAGTATTTT.

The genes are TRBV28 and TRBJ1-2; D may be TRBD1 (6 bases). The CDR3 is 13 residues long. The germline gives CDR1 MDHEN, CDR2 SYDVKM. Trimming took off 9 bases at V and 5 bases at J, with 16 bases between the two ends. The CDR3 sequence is CASQRQDKYGYTF. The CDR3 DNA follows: TGTGCCAGTCAAAGACAGGATAAATATGGCTACACCTTC.

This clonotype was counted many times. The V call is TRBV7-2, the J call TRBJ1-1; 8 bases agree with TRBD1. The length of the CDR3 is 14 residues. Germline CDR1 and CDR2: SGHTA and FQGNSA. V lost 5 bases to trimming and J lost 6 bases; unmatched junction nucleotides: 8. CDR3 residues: CASSQHAGGPEAFF. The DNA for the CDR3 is TGTGCCAGCAGCCAACATGCAGGGGGCCCTGAAGCTTTCTTT.

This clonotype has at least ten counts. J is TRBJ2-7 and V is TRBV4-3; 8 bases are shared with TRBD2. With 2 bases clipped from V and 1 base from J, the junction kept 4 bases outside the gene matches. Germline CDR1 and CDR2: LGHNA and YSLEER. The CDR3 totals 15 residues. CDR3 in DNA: TGCGCCAGCAGCCAACGTAGCGGGACATCCTACGAGCAGTACTTC. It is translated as CASSQRSGTSYEQYF.

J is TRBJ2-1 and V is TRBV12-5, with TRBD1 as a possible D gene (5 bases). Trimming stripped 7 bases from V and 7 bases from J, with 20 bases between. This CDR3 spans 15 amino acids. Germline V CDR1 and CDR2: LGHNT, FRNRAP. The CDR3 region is CASAMDIQGWNEQFF. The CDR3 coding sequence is TGTGCTAGTGCCATGGATATCCAGGGTTGGAATGAGCAGTTCTTC.

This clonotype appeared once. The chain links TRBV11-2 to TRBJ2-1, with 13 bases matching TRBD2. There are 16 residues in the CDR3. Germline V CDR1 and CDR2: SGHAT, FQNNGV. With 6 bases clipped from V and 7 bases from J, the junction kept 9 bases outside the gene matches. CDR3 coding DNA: TGTGCCAGCAGGTCGGGACTAGCGGGATCGTTTAATGAGCAGTTCTTC. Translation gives CASRSGLAGSFNEQFF.

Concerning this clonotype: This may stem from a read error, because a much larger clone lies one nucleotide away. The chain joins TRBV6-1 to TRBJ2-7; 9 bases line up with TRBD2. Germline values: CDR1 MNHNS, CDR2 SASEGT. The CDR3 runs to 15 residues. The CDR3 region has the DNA TGTGCCGGCAGTCCAATGCAGGGGACTAGCCACGAGCAGTACTTC. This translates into CAGSPMQGTSHEQYF.

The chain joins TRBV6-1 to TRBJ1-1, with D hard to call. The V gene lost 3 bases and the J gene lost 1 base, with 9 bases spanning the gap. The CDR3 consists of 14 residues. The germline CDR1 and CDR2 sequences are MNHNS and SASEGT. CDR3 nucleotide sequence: TGTGCCAGCAGTGAGGACCGGGCGAACACTGAAGCTTTCTTT. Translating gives CASSEDRANTEAFF.

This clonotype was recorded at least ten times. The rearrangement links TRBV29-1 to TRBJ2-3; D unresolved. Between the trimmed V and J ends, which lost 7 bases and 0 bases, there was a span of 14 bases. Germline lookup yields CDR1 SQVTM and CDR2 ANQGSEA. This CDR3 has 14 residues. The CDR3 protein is CSGATSASTDTQYF. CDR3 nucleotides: TGCAGCGGGGCGACCTCTGCTAGCACAGATACGCAGTATTTT.

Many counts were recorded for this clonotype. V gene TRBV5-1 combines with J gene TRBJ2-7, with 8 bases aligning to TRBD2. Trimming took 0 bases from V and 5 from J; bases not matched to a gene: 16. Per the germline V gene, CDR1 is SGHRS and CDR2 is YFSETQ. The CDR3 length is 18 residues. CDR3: CASSLDTGGLRRFHEQYF. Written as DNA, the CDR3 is TGCGCCAGCAGCTTGGATACGGGAGGGCTTCGTCGATTCCACGAGCAGTACTTC.

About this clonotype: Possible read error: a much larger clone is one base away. CDR3 region: CASSVVSAGEQYF. The DNA for the CDR3 is TGTGCCAGCAGCGTAGTGTCGGCGGGCGAGCAGTACTTC. The J gene is TRBJ2-7, the V gene TRBV11-2; a weak D match, TRBD2 (5 bases). This CDR3 comprises 13 residues. Trimming cost V 5 bases and J 6 bases, with 14 bases left between them. The germline V gene has CDR1 SGHAT and CDR2 FQNNGV.

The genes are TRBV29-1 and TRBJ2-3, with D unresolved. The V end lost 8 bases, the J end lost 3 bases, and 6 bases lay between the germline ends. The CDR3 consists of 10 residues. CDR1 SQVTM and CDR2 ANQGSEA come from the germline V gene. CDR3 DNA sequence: TGCAGCTCCAAAACAGATACGCAGTATTTT. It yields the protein CSSKTDTQYF.

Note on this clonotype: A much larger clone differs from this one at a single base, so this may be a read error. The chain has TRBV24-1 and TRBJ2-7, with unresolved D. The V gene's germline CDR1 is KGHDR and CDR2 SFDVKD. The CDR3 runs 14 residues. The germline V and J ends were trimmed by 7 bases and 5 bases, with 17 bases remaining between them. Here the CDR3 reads CATRPGRASHEQYF. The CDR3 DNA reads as TGTGCCACCAGGCCTGGTCGGGCATCCCACGAGCAGTACTTC.

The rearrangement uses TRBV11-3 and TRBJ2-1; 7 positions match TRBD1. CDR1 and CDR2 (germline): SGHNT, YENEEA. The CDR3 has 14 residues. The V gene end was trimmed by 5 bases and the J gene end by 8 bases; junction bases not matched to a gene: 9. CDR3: CASSQPTGNHEQFF. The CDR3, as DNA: TGTGCCAGCAGCCAACCGACAGGGAACCATGAGCAGTTCTTC.

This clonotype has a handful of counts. This CDR3 is CASSLIVGAGTDTQYF. The CDR3 bases are TGTGCCAGCAGTTTAATAGTTGGGGCGGGCACAGATACGCAGTATTTT. The V and J genes are TRBV27 and TRBJ2-3; TRBD1 is a possible D gene (5 bases). V was cut by 2 bases and J by 1 base, with 13 bases left in between. Germline loops: CDR1 MNHEY, CDR2 SMNVEV (reference sequence). This CDR3 has 16 amino acids.

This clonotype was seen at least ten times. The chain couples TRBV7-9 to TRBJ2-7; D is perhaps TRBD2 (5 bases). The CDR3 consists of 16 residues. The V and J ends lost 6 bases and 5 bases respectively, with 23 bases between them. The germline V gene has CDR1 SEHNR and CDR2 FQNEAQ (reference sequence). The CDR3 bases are TGTGCCAGCAGGTTACCCGTTGGCTTGGCGAGGGACGAGCAGTACTTC. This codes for CASRLPVGLARDEQYF.

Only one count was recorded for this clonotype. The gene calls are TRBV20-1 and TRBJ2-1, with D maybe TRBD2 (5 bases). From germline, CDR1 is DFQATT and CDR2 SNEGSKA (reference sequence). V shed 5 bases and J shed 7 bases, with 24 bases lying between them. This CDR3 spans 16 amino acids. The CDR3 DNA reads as TGCAGTGCTCAGACACGTACTATAGCGCGGAAAAATGAGCAGTTCTTC. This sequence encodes CSAQTRTIARKNEQFF.

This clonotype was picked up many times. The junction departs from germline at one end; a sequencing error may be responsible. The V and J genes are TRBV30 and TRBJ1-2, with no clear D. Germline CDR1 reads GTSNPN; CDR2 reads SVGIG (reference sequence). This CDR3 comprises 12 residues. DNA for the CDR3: TGCGCGAGGAGTCAGCATAACTATGGCTACACCTTC. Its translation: CARSQHNYGYTF.

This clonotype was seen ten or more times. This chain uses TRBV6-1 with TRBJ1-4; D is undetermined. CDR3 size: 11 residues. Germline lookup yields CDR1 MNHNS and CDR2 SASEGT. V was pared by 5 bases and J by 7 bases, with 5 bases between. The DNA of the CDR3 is TGTGCCAGCAGTCAAAGTGAAAAACTGTTTTTT. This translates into CASSQSEKLFF.

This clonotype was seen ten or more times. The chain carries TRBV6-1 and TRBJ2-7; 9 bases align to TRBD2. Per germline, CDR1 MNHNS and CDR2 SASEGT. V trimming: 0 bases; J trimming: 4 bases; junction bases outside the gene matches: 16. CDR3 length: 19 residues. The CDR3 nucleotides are TGTGCCAGCAGTGAAGCGGGTACAGTCTTTAGCGGGAGATGGTACGAGCAGTACTTC. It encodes CASSEAGTVFSGRWYEQYF.

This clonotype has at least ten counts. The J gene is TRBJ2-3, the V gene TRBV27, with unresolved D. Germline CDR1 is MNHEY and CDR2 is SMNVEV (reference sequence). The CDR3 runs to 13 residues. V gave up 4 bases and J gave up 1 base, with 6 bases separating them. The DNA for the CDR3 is TGTGCCAGCAGTTCCCCCCGCACAGATACGCAGTATTTT. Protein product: CASSSPRTDTQYF.

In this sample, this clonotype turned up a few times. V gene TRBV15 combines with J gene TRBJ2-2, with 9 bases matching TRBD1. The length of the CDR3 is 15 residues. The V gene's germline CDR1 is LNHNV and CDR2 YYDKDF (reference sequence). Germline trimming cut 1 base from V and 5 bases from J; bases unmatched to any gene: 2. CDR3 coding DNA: TGTGCCACCAGCAGAGTGGACAGGGGAACCGGGGAGCTGTTTTTT. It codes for CATSRVDRGTGELFF.

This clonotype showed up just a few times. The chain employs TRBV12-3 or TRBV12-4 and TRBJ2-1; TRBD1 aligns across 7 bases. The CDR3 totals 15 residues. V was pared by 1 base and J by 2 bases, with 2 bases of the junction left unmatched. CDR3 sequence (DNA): TGTGCCAGCAGTTTAGGACAGGGTCCCTACAATGAGCAGTTCTTC. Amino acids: CASSLGQGPYNEQFF.

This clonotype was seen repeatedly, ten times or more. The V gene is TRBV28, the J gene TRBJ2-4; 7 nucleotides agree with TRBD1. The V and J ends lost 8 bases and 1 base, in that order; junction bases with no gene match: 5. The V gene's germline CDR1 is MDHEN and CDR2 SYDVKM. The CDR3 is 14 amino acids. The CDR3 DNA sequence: TGTGCCAGCTCCGACAGGGTGGCCAAAAACATTCAGTACTTC. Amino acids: CASSDRVAKNIQYF.

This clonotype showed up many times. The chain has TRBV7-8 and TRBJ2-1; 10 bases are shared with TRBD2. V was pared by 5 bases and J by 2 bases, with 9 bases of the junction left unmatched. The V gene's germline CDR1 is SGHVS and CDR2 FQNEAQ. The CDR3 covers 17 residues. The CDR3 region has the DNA TGTGCCAGCAGCCCCGAACTAGCGGGATCGCCCTACAATGAGCAGTTCTTC. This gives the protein CASSPELAGSPYNEQFF. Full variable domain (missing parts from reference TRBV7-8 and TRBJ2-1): GAGVSQSPRYKVAKRGQDVALRCDPISGHVSLFWYQQALGQGPEFLTYFQNEAQLDKSGLPSDRFFAERPEGSVSTLKIQRTQQEDSAVYLCASSPELAGSPYNEQFFGPGTRLTVL.